This T cell receptor beta chain was observed in a study of blood T cell repertoires in COVID-19. CDR1 is SGHVS, CDR2 FNYEAQ, per germline. CDR3 length equals 15 residues. The ends were cut back, 1 base at V and 3 bases at J, with 9 bases in the middle. Allocation to cohorts depended on clinical history reported by the participants. Generated by immunoSEQ multiplex PCR, the TCRdb table keeps only in-frame clones and is missing some. This table has about 190,000 clones, less than 85% appearing once. The TCR originated in a woman in her twenties or thirties who had recovered from COVID-19. Sequencing input: PBMCs or T cells enriched from blood (not recorded which). The chain links TRBV7-6 to TRBJ2-2; D perhaps matches TRBD1 (5 bases). DNA for the CDR3: TGTGCCAGCAGCTTAGAGTCAGGGCACACCGGGGAGCTGTTTTTT. It yields the protein CASSLESGHTGELFF.